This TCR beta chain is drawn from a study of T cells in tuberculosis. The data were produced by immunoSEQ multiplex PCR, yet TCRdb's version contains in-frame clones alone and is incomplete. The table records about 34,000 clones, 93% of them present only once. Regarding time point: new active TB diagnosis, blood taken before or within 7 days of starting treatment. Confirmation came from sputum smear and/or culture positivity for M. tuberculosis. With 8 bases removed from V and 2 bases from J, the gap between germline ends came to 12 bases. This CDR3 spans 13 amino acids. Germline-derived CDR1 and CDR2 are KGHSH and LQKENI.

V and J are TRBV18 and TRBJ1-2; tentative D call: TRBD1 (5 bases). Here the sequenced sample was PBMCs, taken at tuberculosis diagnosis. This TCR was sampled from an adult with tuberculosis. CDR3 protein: CASAGEGNYGYTF. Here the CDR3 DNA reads TGTGCCAGCGCCGGGGAGGGGAACTATGGCTACACCTTC.